A single sample gave rise to the 27 T cell receptor beta chains below, sequenced in a study of CD8 T cells in Susac syndrome. With random hexamers, roughly 0.45 to 1 ug RNA was reverse transcribed. TCRdb processed the immunoSEQ multiplex PCR reads anew with MiXCR; each CDR3 protein has one entry. The sample consists of just over 300,000 distinct CDR3 sequences, about 90% of them appearing once. The sample comprised CD4+ T cells from PBMCs. The receptor source for this set is a human donor with multiple sclerosis.

CDR3 DNA sequence: TGCAGTGCTCGTAGAAGTGGTGGCTACACCTTC. It specifies CSARRSGGYTF. The gene calls are TRBV20-1 and TRBJ1-2, with D unresolved. The CDR3 has 11 amino acids. Germline V gene lookup returns CDR1 DFQATT and CDR2 SNEGSKA (reference sequence). Trimming shortened V by 5 bases and J by 7 bases, and 11 bases separated the two germline ends.

The CDR3 nucleotides read TGCGCCAGCAGCGCAACGGGACAGGGAACTGAAGCTTTCTTT. Protein sequence: CASSATGQGTEAFF. The V and J genes are TRBV5-1 and TRBJ1-1; 9 nucleotides line up with TRBD1. CDR3 length: 14 amino acids. The V gene end was trimmed by 4 bases and the J gene end by 5 bases; junction bases not matched to a gene: 6. Per germline, CDR1 SGHRS and CDR2 YFSETQ.

This sequence joins TRBV3-1 and TRBJ1-1; unclear D gene. Germline-derived CDR1 and CDR2 are LGHDT and YNNKEL (reference sequence). The CDR3 contains 15 residues. V lost 4 bases and J 0 bases, leaving 12 bases between the germline ends. CDR3 sequence (DNA): TGTGCCAGCAGCCGCAAGCCAGCGTTGAACACTGAAGCTTTCTTT. This translates into CASSRKPALNTEAFF.

V usage is TRBV7-9 and J usage is TRBJ2-7; D is ambiguous. Trimming shortened V by 1 base and J by 3 bases, and 10 bases separated the two germline ends. The CDR3 is 14 amino acids. CDR1 SEHNR and CDR2 FQNEAQ come from the germline V gene (reference sequence). The CDR3 loop is CASSLDVVFYEQYF. CDR3 nucleotide sequence: TGTGCCAGCAGCTTAGACGTTGTCTTCTACGAGCAGTACTTC.

The chain joins TRBV6-2 or TRBV6-3 to TRBJ2-1, with no clear D. This CDR3 region has 14 residues. From germline, CDR1 is MNHEY and CDR2 SVGEGT. The V and J ends lost 0 bases and 6 bases respectively, with 9 bases between them. The CDR3 DNA sequence: TGTGCCAGCAGTTACTCGGTCATTAGCAATGAGCAGTTCTTC. Its translation: CASSYSVISNEQFF.

The chain combines TRBV6-4 with TRBJ2-3, with D unclear. The CDR3 extends over 15 amino acids. V lost 0 bases to trimming and J lost 6 bases, with 13 bases between them. Germline lookup yields CDR1 MRHNA and CDR2 SNTAGT. Here the CDR3 reads CASSDSGSHLDTQYF. The CDR3 coding sequence is TGTGCCAGCAGTGACTCGGGGTCCCATCTCGATACGCAGTATTTT.

The chain uses TRBV6-5 and TRBJ1-1; the D gene is possibly TRBD1 (5 bases). V shed 4 bases and J shed 3 bases, with 15 bases lying between them. Looked up from germline, CDR1 is MNHEY and CDR2 is SVGAGI. The CDR3 extends over 15 amino acids. CDR3 nucleotides: TGTGCCAGCAGTTTCTCCGGGGGGGGAGACACTGAAGCTTTCTTT. Residues: CASSFSGGGDTEAFF.

V usage is TRBV4-2 and J usage is TRBJ2-7; D uncertain. This CDR3 has 15 residues. V was trimmed by 1 base and J by 2 bases, leaving 12 bases between them. Germline V gene data show CDR1 as LGHNA and CDR2 as YNFKEQ. CDR3 sequence (DNA): TGTGCCAGCAGCCAAGTATCCGCCGAGACCTACGAGCAGTACTTC. Its protein product is CASSQVSAETYEQYF.

The gene calls are TRBV30 and TRBJ1-2; D uncertain. This CDR3 spans 12 amino acids. Germline V lookup: CDR1 GTSNPN, CDR2 SVGIG (reference sequence). Trimming took off 1 base at V and 7 bases at J, with 10 bases between the two ends. The CDR3 region is CAWSDPRIGYTF. As DNA, the CDR3 is TGTGCCTGGAGTGATCCCCGGATTGGCTACACCTTC.

Here the CDR3 DNA reads TGTGCCAGCTCACCACCGACTGGACTAGGAACCTACGAGCAGTACTTC. Its protein product is CASSPPTGLGTYEQYF. The chain employs TRBV18 and TRBJ2-7; 7 bases match TRBD2. Trimming removed 0 bases from V and 2 bases from J; junction bases left unmatched: 7. The CDR3 runs 16 residues. Germline V gene sequence: CDR1 KGHSH, CDR2 LQKENI.

This sequence joins TRBV7-9 and TRBJ2-2; D remains ambiguous. Trimming cost V 5 bases and J 9 bases, with 7 bases left between them. Per the germline V gene, CDR1 is SEHNR and CDR2 is FQNEAQ (reference sequence). This CDR3 region has 11 residues. In nucleotides, the CDR3 is TGTGCCAGCAGCCCGCTCCGGGAGCTGTTTTTT. Its protein product is CASSPLRELFF.

The rearrangement links TRBV12-3 or TRBV12-4 to TRBJ1-2; TRBD1 matches 11 bases. The CDR3 runs to 14 residues. V was pared by 8 bases and J by 4 bases, with 6 bases of the junction left unmatched. CDR3 in amino acids: CASAGQGAAYGYTF. The CDR3 bases are TGTGCCAGCGCTGGACAGGGGGCCGCCTATGGCTACACCTTC.

This clonotype has only a few counts. The rearrangement joins TRBV5-4 to TRBJ2-7, with D perhaps matching TRBD2 (6 bases). V was trimmed by 4 bases and J by 5 bases, leaving 13 bases between them. Germline lookup yields CDR1 SGHNT and CDR2 YYREEE (reference sequence). The CDR3 is made up of 13 amino acids. CDR3: CASSPSRENEQYF. In DNA form, the CDR3 reads TGTGCCAGCAGCCCGAGTCGGGAGAACGAGCAGTACTTC.

The V and J genes are TRBV5-1 and TRBJ2-5; D uncertain. The CDR3 runs 15 residues. The V end was cut by 0 bases, the J end by 1 base, with 10 bases between. CDR1 and CDR2 from the germline V gene are SGHRS and YFSETQ. For the CDR3, the DNA is TGCGCCAGCAGCTTGGGCCTTTCCACCCAAGAGACCCAGTACTTC. As protein: CASSLGLSTQETQYF.

This rearrangement joins TRBV11-2 to TRBJ2-2, with D possibly matching TRBD2 (6 bases). CDR1 and CDR2 from the germline V gene are SGHAT and FQNNGV. The V end was cut by 4 bases, the J end by 5 bases, with 17 bases between. The CDR3 is 16 residues long. This CDR3 reads CASSSYRGTQTGELFF. For the CDR3, the DNA is TGTGCCAGCAGCTCCTACCGGGGGACCCAGACCGGGGAGCTGTTTTTT.

The J gene is TRBJ1-4, the V gene TRBV9; 9 bases agree with TRBD1. The CDR3 spans 15 residues. J was trimmed by 5 bases and V by 4 bases; bases with no gene match: 6. Germline CDR1 is SGDLS and CDR2 is YYNGEE. Here the CDR3 reads CASSPRTGENEKLFF. For the CDR3, the DNA is TGTGCCAGCAGCCCCCGGACAGGGGAGAATGAAAAACTGTTTTTT.

This sequence joins TRBV12-3 or TRBV12-4 and TRBJ2-3; D is possibly TRBD1 (5 bases). The CDR3 contains 14 residues. With 6 bases removed from V and 3 bases from J, the gap between germline ends came to 13 bases. CDR3 bases: TGTGCCAGCAGCATAGCAGGGCCGACAGATACGCAGTATTTT. Translating gives CASSIAGPTDTQYF.

The chain employs TRBV16 and TRBJ1-6; no firm D call. The germline gives CDR1 KGHSY, CDR2 FQNENV. The CDR3 runs to 19 residues. Trimming took off 0 bases at V and 0 bases at J, with 15 bases between the two ends. CDR3 bases: TGTGCCAGCAGCCAATCGCGTTCAGGACCAGGCTCCTATAATTCACCCCTCCACTTT. It encodes CASSQSRSGPGSYNSPLHF.

V gene TRBV5-4 combines with J gene TRBJ2-3; TRBD2 is a possible D gene (6 bases). Between the trimmed V and J ends, which lost 4 bases and 6 bases, there was a span of 6 bases. Germline CDR1 is SGHNT and CDR2 is YYREEE (reference sequence). The CDR3 is made up of 11 amino acids. The CDR3 is CASSGGDTQYF. In nucleotides, the CDR3 is TGTGCCAGCAGCGGGGGGGATACGCAGTATTTT.

V and J are TRBV4-3 and TRBJ2-7; D is unresolved. Germline V gene sequence: CDR1 LGHNA, CDR2 YSLEER. The V end lost 0 bases, the J end lost 3 bases, and 9 bases lay between the germline ends. This CDR3 comprises 14 residues. Here the CDR3 reads CASSQEISGYEQYF. CDR3 in DNA: TGCGCCAGCAGCCAAGAAATATCCGGCTACGAGCAGTACTTC.

V gene TRBV10-3 combines with J gene TRBJ2-7, with D possibly being TRBD1 (5 bases). Trimming shortened V by 6 bases and J by 5 bases, and 14 bases separated the two germline ends. The germline V gene encodes CDR1 ENHRY and CDR2 SYGVKD. CDR3 length equals 13 residues. The CDR3 nucleotides are TGTGCCATCAGCGCCAGGGTTTCGGACGAGCAGTACTTC. This translates into CAISARVSDEQYF.

This clonotype appeared a few times. The chain employs TRBV2 and TRBJ2-7; no definite D call. The CDR3 has 15 residues. The germline CDR1 and CDR2 sequences are SNHLY and FYNNEI. V lost 1 base to trimming and J lost 0 bases, with 10 bases between them. CDR3 amino acids: CASSEERLNSYEQYF. CDR3 bases: TGTGCCAGCAGTGAAGAGAGGCTCAACTCCTACGAGCAGTACTTC.

V and J are TRBV29-1 and TRBJ2-3; the match to TRBD1 covers 8 bases. This CDR3 is built from 15 residues. CDR1 SQVTM and CDR2 ANQGSEA come from the germline V gene. J gave up 6 bases and V 2 bases, and 10 bases lay outside the gene matches. The CDR3 is CSVESAQGASDTQYF. The DNA of the CDR3 is TGCAGCGTTGAATCCGCCCAGGGGGCTAGCGATACGCAGTATTTT.

The V and J genes are TRBV14 and TRBJ2-7; 7 bases map to TRBD1. CDR1 and CDR2 (germline): SGHDN, FVKESK. This CDR3 comprises 13 residues. The ends lost 7 bases at V and 6 bases at J; junction bases unmatched: 9. DNA of the CDR3: TGTGCCAGCACCACGACAGGGTGGAGCGAGCAGTACTTC. Amino acid sequence: CASTTTGWSEQYF.

J is TRBJ1-1 and V is TRBV9; 7 nucleotides agree with TRBD1. The CDR3 is made up of 14 amino acids. V lost 1 base, J lost 5 bases, and 5 bases stayed unmatched. The germline gives CDR1 SGDLS, CDR2 YYNGEE. The CDR3 region is CASSVTPRGTEAFF. CDR3 bases: TGTGCCAGCAGCGTAACCCCCAGGGGGACTGAAGCTTTCTTT.

This chain joins TRBV2 and TRBJ2-3; 9 nucleotides line up with TRBD2. The germline CDR1 and CDR2 sequences are SNHLY and FYNNEI. This CDR3 comprises 14 residues. V was pared by 8 bases and J by 2 bases, with 5 bases of the junction left unmatched. This CDR3 reads CASVAGASTDTQYF. The CDR3 DNA is TGTGCCAGCGTAGCGGGAGCTTCCACAGATACGCAGTATTTT.

Comments on this clonotype: Lacking the conserved final phenylalanine or tryptophan, this CDR3 likely reflects a read error. The chain links TRBV30 to TRBJ1-1, with D uncertain. The germline CDR1 and CDR2 sequences are GTSNPN and SVGIG (reference sequence). The CDR3 extends over 11 amino acids. The V gene lost 2 bases and the J gene lost 0 bases, with 1 base spanning the gap. This chain's CDR3 is CAWSLNTEAFL. The CDR3 DNA is TGTGCCTGGAGTTTGAACACTGAAGCTTTCTTA.